This TCR beta chain was obtained from a study of OX40 agonist ivuxolimab in advanced cancers. Across the study: Earlier treatment with anti-PD-1, anti-PD-L1 or anti-CTLA-4 was permitted, and roughly 42% had received some.

It was autoimmune disease history or systemic immunosuppression that excluded patients. In the case of this clone: The antigen remains unidentified.

The table came from immunoSEQ multiplex PCR; TCRdb's copy has only in-frame clones and leaves some out. Here the sample spans tens of thousands of clones, approximately 86% being singletons. Study-level points and caveats: CD8+ T cells (on average) carried more expanded clones than CD4+ T cells. Specificity for antigen went undetermined in the expanded peripheral T cells.

The CDR3 is 18 residues long. V was pared by 1 base and J by 4 bases, with 10 bases of the junction left unmatched. Germline CDR1 reads SQVTM; CDR2 reads ANQGSEA. J is TRBJ2-1 and V is TRBV29-1, with 13 bases fitting TRBD2. The TCR comes from an adult with an advanced solid tumor such as melanoma, head and neck, liver or kidney cancer. This sample comprised CD4+ or CD8+ T cells sorted from blood, obtained in a trial of the OX40 agonist ivuxolimab. The CDR3 nucleotides are TGCAGCGTTGAAGGTGGACTAGCGGGAGAGGGGCTTTACAATGAGCAGTTCTTC. Amino acid sequence: CSVEGGLAGEGLYNEQFF.